This section outlines one T cell receptor (beta chain) sequence together with its context. The CDR3 totals 12 residues. The V gene's germline CDR1 is GTSNPN and CDR2 SVGIG (reference sequence). Trimming cost V 0 bases and J 9 bases, with 9 bases left between them. Authors' data handling: Estimation of nucleated cell counts was performed using reference gene primer amplification. TCRdb keeps only in-frame clones here, not all; method: immunoSEQ multiplex PCR. For V, J and clone size, that table is used; D and trimming come from the DNA. The sample lists more than 100,000 clones, roughly 84% occurring once. This sample is part of a study of blood T cell repertoires in COVID-19. Looking at the study overall: From the United States, Italy and Spain came samples of acute and convalescent COVID-19. Sources were T cells, B-cell-depleted T cells, or PBMCs; the material itself was cDNA or gDNA.

This clonotype originated in a man aged 60 to 75 with acute or convalescent COVID-19. Sequencing was done on a sample of peripheral blood. This chain connects TRBV30 to TRBJ2-1; perhaps TRBD1 as D (6 bases). CDR3 nucleotide sequence: TGTGCCTGGAGTGTTAGGGGGATTGAGCAGTTCTTC. This gives the protein CAWSVRGIEQFF.